The 2 T cell receptor beta chains below were found in one sample sequenced in a study of T cells in Graves' hyperthyroidism and ophthalmopathy (dated by TCRdb to between 2018 and 2021). Library preparation employed multiplex PCR. The instrument was an Illumina HiSeq 2000. The TCR beta CDR3 regions were amplified from RNA transcripts. The first round of RT-PCR for the TCR CDR3 was performed with the HTBI primer set and the Qiagen OneStep RT-PCR kit. TCRdb trimmed public reads at Q25 via fastp, called clones via MiXCR and kept in-frame beta chains. Rows are unified per CDR3 protein, each entry keeping the most common DNA and genes. The sample table shows about 160,000 distinct CDR3 sequences, and over 8% are seen once. More than 20% of the sample belongs to the ten largest clones. The specimen sequenced was blood. These receptors were collected from a young woman with Graves' hyperthyroidism that later progressed to Graves' ophthalmopathy.

The chain links TRBV20-1 to TRBJ1-6, with D tentatively TRBD1 (6 bases). Trimming took off 0 bases at V and 0 bases at J, with 12 bases between the two ends. CDR3 length equals 17 residues. The germline CDR1 and CDR2 sequences are DFQATT and SNEGSKA (reference sequence). CDR3 sequence reads: CSARDYRESSYNSPLHF. CDR3 DNA sequence: TGCAGTGCTAGAGACTACAGGGAGAGCTCCTATAATTCACCCCTCCACTTT.

With respect to this clonotype: A single base separates this from a much larger clone, so it may be a read error. The V call is TRBV24-1, the J call TRBJ2-3; 7 bases align to TRBD2. The CDR3 covers 15 residues. The ends lost 5 bases at V and 6 bases at J; junction bases unmatched: 10. The germline CDR1 and CDR2 sequences are KGHDR and SFDVKD. The CDR3: CATSGKAGLGDTQYF. The CDR3 DNA reads TGTGCCACCAGTGGCAAAGCGGGGTTGGGTGATACGCAGTATTTT.